The 18 T cell receptor beta chains presented below share a single source sample, sequenced in a study of cytomegalovirus exposure and HLA in healthy donors. PCR employed 60 Vbeta and 13 Jbeta primers. Generated by immunoSEQ multiplex PCR, the TCRdb table keeps only in-frame clones and is missing some. The sample has about 94,000 clones, approximately 7.7% seen once. Sequenced input: PBMCs. The receptors here all came from a man in his fifties in good health and CMV-seronegative.

V usage is TRBV4-3 and J usage is TRBJ2-7; 13 nucleotides line up with TRBD2. V trimming: 0 bases; J trimming: 4 bases; junction bases outside the gene matches: 9. Germline values: CDR1 LGHNA, CDR2 YSLEER. This CDR3 region has 18 residues. DNA of the CDR3: TGCGCCAGCAGCCAAGATACGGGACTAGCGGGGAGACCTTACGAGCAGTACTTC. Protein sequence: CASSQDTGLAGRPYEQYF.

The chain joins TRBV19 to TRBJ1-6, with 7 bases fitting TRBD1. The V and J ends lost 1 base and 8 bases, in that order; junction bases with no gene match: 5. Germline V gene data show CDR1 as LNHDA and CDR2 as SQIVND (reference sequence). The CDR3 runs 15 residues. The CDR3 is CASSIGGDSHSPLHF. CDR3 nucleotide sequence: TGTGCCAGTAGTATAGGGGGGGACAGCCATTCACCCCTCCACTTT.

A few counts support this clone. The genes are TRBV2 and TRBJ2-3; 9 bases agree with TRBD1. The V and J ends lost 7 bases and 0 bases, in that order; junction bases with no gene match: 5. CDR3 length: 15 residues. CDR1 is SNHLY, CDR2 FYNNEI, per germline. The CDR3 loop is CASIRDRVSTDTQYF. In DNA form, the CDR3 reads TGTGCCAGCATAAGGGACAGGGTGAGCACAGATACGCAGTATTTT.

In DNA form, the CDR3 reads TGCGCCAGCAGTGAGTCCGGGGGCACCGGGGAGCTGTTTTTT. The encoded protein is CASSESGGTGELFF. This sequence joins TRBV10-2 and TRBJ2-2, with a weak D call TRBD2 (6 bases). V gave up 0 bases and J gave up 4 bases, with 6 bases separating them. The CDR3 totals 14 residues. CDR1 and CDR2 (germline): WSHSY, SAAADI.

The rearrangement links TRBV15 to TRBJ2-5; D is possibly TRBD1 (5 bases). The germline V gene encodes CDR1 LNHNV and CDR2 YYDKDF (reference sequence). The CDR3 covers 14 residues. Deletions cut 0 bases from V and 5 bases from J, with 10 bases between. The CDR3 protein is CATSRDWGRETQYF. The CDR3 region has the DNA TGTGCCACCAGCAGAGATTGGGGCAGGGAGACCCAGTACTTC.

This clone has more than one count but fewer than ten. This chain joins TRBV28 and TRBJ1-6; D remains unclear. V lost 1 base to trimming and J lost 9 bases, with 10 bases between them. This CDR3 contains 14 residues. The germline CDR1 and CDR2 sequences are MDHEN and SYDVKM. CDR3 sequence: CASSLSAEGSPLHF. CDR3 sequence (DNA): TGTGCCAGCAGTTTATCAGCAGAGGGTTCACCCCTCCACTTT.

This clone was seen only a few times. J is TRBJ1-5 and V is TRBV5-6, with 9 positions matching TRBD1. The CDR3 is made up of 15 amino acids. Per germline, CDR1 SGHDT and CDR2 YYEEEE. After removal of 2 bases from V and 6 bases from J, the junction contained 6 bases not matched to a gene. Here the CDR3 reads CASSFGTGRGQPQHF. CDR3 DNA sequence: TGTGCCAGCAGCTTTGGGACAGGGCGGGGTCAGCCCCAGCATTTT.

This clone was observed a few times. J is TRBJ1-1 and V is TRBV6-1, with a weak D call TRBD1 (6 bases). Germline V CDR1 and CDR2: MNHNS, SASEGT. V lost 4 bases and J lost 1, with 10 bases in between. This CDR3 comprises 14 residues. The chain's CDR3 is CASSGRGRNTEAFF. CDR3 coding DNA: TGTGCCAGCAGTGGCAGGGGAAGGAACACTGAAGCTTTCTTT.

Only a few counts were recorded for this clone. The CDR3, as DNA: TGTGCCAGCAGCTTCGGGAACACTGAAGCTTTCTTT. This gives the protein CASSFGNTEAFF. V is TRBV7-8 and J is TRBJ1-1; no firm D call. The germline V and J ends were trimmed by 3 bases and 1 base, with 3 bases remaining between them. The CDR3 totals 12 residues. Germline CDR1 reads SGHVS; CDR2 reads FQNEAQ.

The chain carries TRBV27 and TRBJ2-1; 7 bases are shared with TRBD1. The V segment lost 2 bases and the J segment 4 bases; nucleotides outside the gene matches: 5. Germline assignment: CDR1 MNHEY and CDR2 SMNVEV (reference sequence). The CDR3 has 15 residues. CDR3 amino acids: CASSLRDSIYNEQFF. CDR3 nucleotides: TGTGCCAGCAGTTTACGGGACAGCATATACAATGAGCAGTTCTTC.

This clone has just a few counts. V gene TRBV5-1 combines with J gene TRBJ2-2; perhaps TRBD1 as D (6 bases). Germline assignment: CDR1 SGHRS and CDR2 YFSETQ. The V and J ends lost 5 bases and 4 bases respectively, with 12 bases between them. This CDR3 spans 14 amino acids. CDR3 region: CASRLDRPTGELFF. CDR3 nucleotide sequence: TGCGCCAGCAGACTCGACAGGCCCACCGGGGAGCTGTTTTTT.

The V call is TRBV7-3, the J call TRBJ2-7; 14 bases line up with TRBD2. V shed 6 bases, J shed 2 bases, and the junction held 3 bases outside the gene matches. The CDR3 is 15 amino acids. Germline lookup yields CDR1 SGHTA and CDR2 FQGTGA. The CDR3 nucleotides read TGTGCCAGCAGGCGGACTAGCGGGGGGACCTACGAGCAGTACTTC. Amino acid sequence: CASRRTSGGTYEQYF.

This chain links TRBV30 with TRBJ2-1, with a weak D call TRBD1 (5 bases). Germline CDR1 and CDR2: GTSNPN and SVGIG (reference sequence). The V end lost 4 bases, the J end lost 4 bases, and 14 bases lay between the germline ends. The CDR3 length is 14 residues. CDR3: CAWTVTGEYNEQFF. CDR3 DNA: TGTGCCTGGACTGTCACAGGAGAATACAATGAGCAGTTCTTC.

This clone turned up a few times. J is TRBJ2-7 and V is TRBV11-1, with a tentative D call TRBD2 (6 bases). CDR3 length: 14 amino acids. CDR1 and CDR2 from the germline V gene are SGHAT and FQDESV (reference sequence). V lost 2 bases, J lost 3 bases, and 11 bases lay in between. CDR3 nucleotides: TGTGCCAGCAGCTTAAGTTGGACTAACTACGAGCAGTACTTC. Translating gives CASSLSWTNYEQYF.

J is TRBJ2-3 and V is TRBV7-6; D remains ambiguous. Trimming cost V 2 bases and J 5 bases, with 11 bases left between them. CDR1 and CDR2 from the germline V gene are SGHVS and FNYEAQ. The CDR3 runs 14 residues. CDR3 sequence: CASSLLTFGDTQYF. CDR3 DNA: TGTGCCAGCAGCTTACTAACGTTCGGAGATACGCAGTATTTT. Full variable domain (outside the CDR3, taken from reference TRBV7-6 and TRBJ2-3): GAGVSQSPRYKVTKRGQDVALRCDPISGHVSLYWYRQALGQGPEFLTYFNYEAQQDKSGLPNDRFSAERPEGSISTLTIQRTEQRDSAMYRCASSLLTFGDTQYFGPGTRLTVL.

This clone was counted only a few times. V is TRBV5-1 and J is TRBJ1-1; D is possibly TRBD1 (6 bases). Germline CDR1 SGHRS, CDR2 YFSETQ. The CDR3 is made up of 13 amino acids. The germline V and J ends were trimmed by 1 base and 6 bases, with 10 bases remaining between them. The CDR3, as DNA: TGCGCCAGCAGCTTGAAGGGGGTAGCTGAAGCTTTCTTT. It codes for CASSLKGVAEAFF.

The genes are TRBV4-2 and TRBJ2-7, with 9 bases that match TRBD2. Looked up from germline, CDR1 is LGHNA and CDR2 is YNFKEQ. The CDR3 has 14 amino acids. Germline trimming cut 10 bases from V and 4 bases from J; bases unmatched to any gene: 11. CDR3 DNA: TGTGCCACACGCGGGGCTAGCGGGGATTACGAGCAGTACTTC. This translates into CATRGASGDYEQYF.

This chain connects TRBV15 to TRBJ1-1; D remains ambiguous. Germline V gives CDR1 LNHNV, CDR2 YYDKDF (reference sequence). The CDR3 has 14 residues. V was shortened by 0 bases and J by 4 bases, with 9 bases between the two germline ends. CDR3 sequence reads: CATSRDASSTEAFF. The CDR3 DNA follows: TGTGCCACCAGCAGAGACGCTTCGAGCACTGAAGCTTTCTTT.